The 2 T cell receptor beta chains listed next were all sequenced from one sample in a study of T cell responses to AZD1222 COVID-19 vaccine. Profiling relied on immunoSEQ multiplex PCR, and the TCRdb table lists in-frame clones only, not all of them. The repertoire holds approximately 130,000 clones, 75% to 90% seen once, with approximately 8.8% in the top ten. This sample comprised peripheral blood, obtained on day 0 of AZD1222 vaccination. These receptors all come from an adult in good health.

This clone has only a few counts. The chain has TRBV18 and TRBJ1-1; TRBD1 aligns across 7 bases. Unmatched junction bases numbered 16, after V lost 5 bases and J lost 4 bases. The CDR3 loop spans 17 amino acids. Germline V CDR1 and CDR2: KGHSH, LQKENI. The CDR3, as DNA: TGTGCCAGCTCATCAGCTTCCAGAACAGGGGTGGGCACTGAAGCTTTCTTT. It codes for CASSSASRTGVGTEAFF. Full variable domain (remainder filled in from reference TRBV18 and TRBJ1-1): NAGVMQNPRHLVRRRGQEARLRCSPMKGHSHVYWYRQLPEEGLKFMVYLQKENIIDESGMPKERFSAEFPKEGPSILRIQQVVRGDSAAYFCASSSASRTGVGTEAFFGQGTRLTVV.

This chain joins TRBV5-8 and TRBJ1-1; D gene unclear. From germline, CDR1 is SGHTS and CDR2 YDEGEE. The CDR3 covers 13 residues. V was cut by 2 bases and J by 0 bases, with 5 bases left in between. The chain's CDR3 is CASSFGLNTEAFF. For the CDR3, the DNA is TGTGCCAGCAGCTTCGGGCTGAACACTGAAGCTTTCTTT.